These 14 T cell receptor beta chains were sequenced from one sample in a study of blood T cells in healthy people across ages. A J-beta primer mix and a sample-barcoded 5' primer were used in a second PCR of roughly 6 to 12 cycles. TCRdb reprocessed the 5' RACE reads via MiXCR and lists one record per CDR3 protein. The profile covers about 800,000 distinct CDR3 sequences, with 20% to 30% appearing a single time and under 4% taken by the ten largest. These records were also assigned to another study, of T cells of mothers and their children.

Sequencing used blood. The receptors stem from a boy aged 10-17 years in good health.

This clonotype was picked up a small number of times. V and J are TRBV6-1 and TRBJ2-3; 9 bases are shared with TRBD2. CDR3 length: 15 residues. Germline lookup yields CDR1 MNHNS and CDR2 SASEGT. Unmatched junction bases numbered 5, after V lost 5 bases and J lost 2 bases. CDR3 sequence: CASSISGGPTDTQYF. The CDR3, as DNA: TGTGCCAGCAGTATTAGCGGGGGCCCCACAGATACGCAGTATTTT.

This clonotype turned up a few times. The V gene is TRBV6-6, the J gene TRBJ2-7; TRBD1 matches 9 bases. Germline values: CDR1 MNHNY, CDR2 SVGAGI (reference sequence). CDR3 length: 15 amino acids. Trimming removed 4 bases from V and 1 base from J; junction bases left unmatched: 5. CDR3 loop: CASSSQGAYSYEQYF. In DNA, the CDR3 is TGTGCCAGCAGTTCACAGGGGGCTTATTCCTACGAGCAGTACTTC.

Concerning this clonotype itself: At one boundary the junction diverges from the germline segment, which might be a read error. The chain combines TRBV4-1 with TRBJ2-3, with D possibly TRBD1 on 6 matching bases. The CDR3 spans 14 residues. Germline V gene lookup returns CDR1 MGHRA and CDR2 YSYEKL. The CDR3: CASSRLGDTDTRYF. The CDR3, as DNA: TGCGCCAGCAGCCGTCTCGGGGACACAGATACGCGGTATTTT.

A few counts support this clonotype. The chain is built from TRBV12-3 or TRBV12-4 and TRBJ2-4; 7 nucleotides agree with TRBD2. The CDR3 has 13 residues. V lost 7 bases and J lost 11; bases outside the gene matches: 11. The CDR3 DNA reads TGTGCCAGCAACACCGGCGGGAGCCAACTTCAGTACTTC. This gives the protein CASNTGGSQLQYF.

The chain links TRBV2 to TRBJ2-2; 7 bases are shared with TRBD2. The germline V gene has CDR1 SNHLY and CDR2 FYNNEI. The CDR3 length is 14 residues. After removal of 4 bases from V and 3 bases from J, the junction contained 2 bases not matched to a gene. CDR3 in DNA: TGTGCCAGCAGTGCGGGAGGACACACCGGGGAGCTGTTTTTT. It yields the protein CASSAGGHTGELFF.

The CDR3 DNA is TGTGCCAGCAGTTTATCCGAAGGGGGCGGCTACACCTTC. It yields the protein CASSLSEGGGYTF. The chain is built from TRBV28 and TRBJ1-2; 7 positions agree with TRBD1. Losses at the gene ends were 1 base for V and 8 bases for J; bases not matched to a gene: 4. The CDR3 runs 13 residues. In germline, CDR1 is MDHEN, CDR2 SYDVKM.

V usage is TRBV7-2 and J usage is TRBJ1-4; a weak D match, TRBD1 (5 bases). V lost 1 base and J 0 bases, leaving 15 bases between the germline ends. Germline assignment: CDR1 SGHTA and CDR2 FQGNSA. This CDR3 comprises 18 residues. The CDR3 spells CASSLVAGGGSTNEKLFF. The CDR3 bases are TGTGCCAGCAGCTTAGTTGCCGGGGGGGGTTCAACTAATGAAAAACTGTTTTTT.

The chain has TRBV6-5 and TRBJ1-2; 9 bases line up with TRBD1. The V gene's germline CDR1 is MNHEY and CDR2 SVGAGI. V lost 4 bases and J lost 0; bases outside the gene matches: 6. The CDR3 extends over 16 amino acids. The CDR3 loop is CASSLDRGRPNYGYTF. For the CDR3, the DNA is TGTGCCAGCAGTTTGGACAGGGGTAGGCCTAACTATGGCTACACCTTC.

This clonotype was seen a handful of times. The chain recombines TRBV28 with TRBJ1-2; 11 bases agree with TRBD1. Trimming removed 7 bases from V and 7 bases from J; junction bases left unmatched: 11. Germline values: CDR1 MDHEN, CDR2 SYDVKM. The CDR3 is 15 residues long. Written as DNA, the CDR3 is TGTGCCAGCACCGAAGGGGGGACAGGGGGATTTGGCTACACCTTC. It codes for CASTEGGTGGFGYTF.

The rearrangement joins TRBV7-9 to TRBJ2-3, with D possibly TRBD2 on 6 matching bases. V lost 1 base and J lost 2, with 19 bases in between. Looked up from germline, CDR1 is SEHNR and CDR2 is FQNEAQ (reference sequence). The CDR3 extends over 18 amino acids. The CDR3 nucleotides are TGTGCCAGCAGCTTAGTTAGTTTCCGGGAGACTACCACAGATACGCAGTATTTT. It is translated as CASSLVSFRETTTDTQYF. Complete variable domain (other parts from reference TRBV7-9 and TRBJ2-3): DTGVSQNPRHKITKRGQNVTFRCDPISEHNRLYWYRQTLGQGPEFLTYFQNEAQLEKSRLLSDRFSAERPKGSFSTLEIQRTEQGDSAMYLCASSLVSFRETTTDTQYFGPGTRLTVL.

This clonotype was observed a handful of times. J is TRBJ2-7 and V is TRBV5-1, with D perhaps matching TRBD2 (5 bases). Between the trimmed V and J ends, which lost 7 bases and 0 bases, there was a span of 11 bases. This CDR3 comprises 13 residues. Germline V gives CDR1 SGHRS, CDR2 YFSETQ. The CDR3 DNA follows: TGCGCCAGCGGGCGGGCAGACTCCTACGAGCAGTACTTC. The encoded protein is CASGRADSYEQYF. The whole variable domain, remainder taken from reference TRBV5-1 and TRBJ2-7, is KAGVTQTPRYLIKTRGQQVTLSCSPISGHRSVSWYQQTPGQGLQFLFEYFSETQRNKGNFPGRFSGRQFSNSRSEMNVSTLELGDSALYLCASGRADSYEQYFGPGTRLTVT.

This clonotype occurred a few times. V gene TRBV6-1 combines with J gene TRBJ1-2; 8 bases agree with TRBD1. Germline CDR1 is MNHNS and CDR2 is SASEGT. This CDR3 region has 15 residues. V was pared by 0 bases and J by 8 bases, with 8 bases of the junction left unmatched. The CDR3 here is CASSEAPGQGDGYTF. DNA for the CDR3: TGTGCCAGCAGTGAAGCCCCAGGACAGGGCGACGGCTACACCTTC.

CDR3 DNA sequence: TGTGCCAGCAGCCAAGGAGAATCACCCCTCCACTTT. This gives the protein CASSQGESPLHF. The chain recombines TRBV3-1 with TRBJ1-6; no clear D gene. This CDR3 spans 12 amino acids. V shed 1 base and J shed 10 bases, with 5 bases lying between them. Germline V gives CDR1 LGHDT, CDR2 YNNKEL (reference sequence). Drawing the rest from reference TRBV3-1 and TRBJ1-6, the complete variable domain is DTAVSQTPKYLVTQMGNDKSIKCEQNLGHDTMYWYKQDSKKFLKIMFSYNNKELIINETVPNRFSPKSPDKAHLNLHINSLELGDSAVYFCASSQGESPLHFGNGTRLTVT.

This chain joins TRBV9 and TRBJ1-1; D perhaps matches TRBD1 (5 bases). The CDR3 runs 14 residues. Germline-derived CDR1 and CDR2 are SGDLS and YYNGEE. V lost 3 bases and J lost 0, with 9 bases in between. Here the CDR3 reads CASSAGQLNTEAFF. In DNA, the CDR3 is TGTGCCAGCAGCGCCGGACAACTGAACACTGAAGCTTTCTTT. Filled out from reference TRBV9 and TRBJ1-1, the complete variable domain reads DSGVTQTPKHLITATGQRVTLRCSPRSGDLSVYWYQQSLDQGLQFLIQYYNGEERAKGNILERFSAQQFPDLHSELNLSSLELGDSALYFCASSAGQLNTEAFFGQGTRLTVV.